The 3 T cell receptor beta chains below were found in one sample sequenced in a study of T-cell memory formation after mild COVID-19. TCRdb used MiXCR to reprocess the 5' RACE reads, holding one entry per CDR3 protein. Seen here are approximately 450,000 distinct CDR3 sequences, about 20% observed once, and the top ten hold roughly 12%. Sequences were obtained from PBMCs or a T cell subset sorted from them (not recorded which). The source of these receptors is an adult woman who had mild COVID-19 (a few samples of this study predate the infection). Cell type and time point are not known.

This clonotype was observed many times. The V gene is TRBV11-3, the J gene TRBJ2-1, with 11 bases that match TRBD2. The trim removed 0 bases at V and 7 bases at J, leaving 5 bases unmatched. The CDR3 sequence is 16 residues long. Germline values: CDR1 SGHNT, CDR2 YENEEA. CDR3 residues: CASSLDQLAGVNEQFF. The CDR3 nucleotides are TGTGCCAGCAGCTTAGATCAACTAGCGGGAGTGAATGAGCAGTTCTTC.

This clonotype was counted a few times. The chain employs TRBV10-3 and TRBJ2-3; 8 bases line up with TRBD2. The CDR3 is 15 residues long. Germline-derived CDR1 and CDR2 are ENHRY and SYGVKD. Trimming took 6 bases from V and 4 from J; bases not matched to a gene: 9. The CDR3 region is CAIRPGLGAPDTQYF. The DNA for the CDR3 is TGTGCCATCAGGCCGGGACTAGGGGCTCCAGATACGCAGTATTTT.

The rearrangement links TRBV7-6 to TRBJ1-1, with a possible D match to TRBD1 (6 bases). The CDR3 has 13 amino acids. V was trimmed by 4 bases and J by 4 bases, leaving 10 bases between them. Germline lookup yields CDR1 SGHVS and CDR2 FNYEAQ. In DNA form, the CDR3 reads TGTGCCAGCAGCTCAGGGGCAAGCACTGAAGCTTTCTTT. Its translation: CASSSGASTEAFF.